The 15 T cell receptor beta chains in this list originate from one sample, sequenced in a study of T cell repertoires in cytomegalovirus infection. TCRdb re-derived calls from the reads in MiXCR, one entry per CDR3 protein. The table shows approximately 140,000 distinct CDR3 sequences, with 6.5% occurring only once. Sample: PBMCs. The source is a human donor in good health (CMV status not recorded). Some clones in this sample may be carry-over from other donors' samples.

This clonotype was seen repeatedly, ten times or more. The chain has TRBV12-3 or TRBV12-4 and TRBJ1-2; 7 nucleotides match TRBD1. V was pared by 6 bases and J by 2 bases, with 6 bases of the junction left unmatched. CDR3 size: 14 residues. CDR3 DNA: TGTGCCAGCAGACCCGGGACAGCAAACTATGGCTACACCTTC. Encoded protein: CASRPGTANYGYTF.

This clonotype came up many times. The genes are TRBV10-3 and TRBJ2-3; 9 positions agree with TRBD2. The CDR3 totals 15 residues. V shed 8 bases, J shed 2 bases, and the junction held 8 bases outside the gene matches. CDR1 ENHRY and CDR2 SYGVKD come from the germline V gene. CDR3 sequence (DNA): TGTGCCATCCGGCGGGGGGGACTTCTCACAGATACGCAGTATTTT. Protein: CAIRRGGLLTDTQYF.

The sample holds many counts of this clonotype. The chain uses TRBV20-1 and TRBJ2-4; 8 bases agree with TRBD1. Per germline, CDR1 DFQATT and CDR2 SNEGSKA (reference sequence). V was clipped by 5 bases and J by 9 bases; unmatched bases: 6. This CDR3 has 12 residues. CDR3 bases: TGCAGTGCTCGACAGGGGCCGGGCATTCAGTACTTC. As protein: CSARQGPGIQYF.

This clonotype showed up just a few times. In DNA form, the CDR3 reads TGCAGTGCTAGGAACCTGGACAGACGGCAAGAGACCCAGTACTTC. Residues: CSARNLDRRQETQYF. The chain recombines TRBV20-1 with TRBJ2-5; possibly TRBD1 for D (6 bases). V lost 3 bases to trimming and J lost 2 bases, with 16 bases between them. Germline CDR1 DFQATT, CDR2 SNEGSKA (reference sequence). This CDR3 contains 15 residues.

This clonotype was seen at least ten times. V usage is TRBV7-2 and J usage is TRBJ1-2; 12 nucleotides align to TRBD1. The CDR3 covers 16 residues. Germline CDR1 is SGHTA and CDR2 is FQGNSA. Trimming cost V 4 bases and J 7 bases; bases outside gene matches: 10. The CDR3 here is CASSSLGGQGAAGYTF. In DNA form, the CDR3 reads TGTGCCAGCAGCTCCCTTGGGGGACAGGGGGCAGCTGGCTACACCTTC.

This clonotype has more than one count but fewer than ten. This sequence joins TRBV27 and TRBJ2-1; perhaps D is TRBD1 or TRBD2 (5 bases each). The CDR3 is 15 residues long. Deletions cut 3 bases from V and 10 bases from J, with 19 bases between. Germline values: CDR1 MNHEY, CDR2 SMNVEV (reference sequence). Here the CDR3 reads CASSLVRRGHSEQFF. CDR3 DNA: TGTGCCAGCAGTTTGGTACGTCGGGGCCATAGCGAGCAGTTCTTC.

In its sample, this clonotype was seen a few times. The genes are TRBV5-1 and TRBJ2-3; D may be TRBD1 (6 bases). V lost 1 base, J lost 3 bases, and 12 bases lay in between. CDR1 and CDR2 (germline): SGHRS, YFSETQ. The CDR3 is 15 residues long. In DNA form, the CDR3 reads TGCGCCAGCAGCTTGAGGACAGACTATACAGATACGCAGTATTTT. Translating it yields CASSLRTDYTDTQYF.

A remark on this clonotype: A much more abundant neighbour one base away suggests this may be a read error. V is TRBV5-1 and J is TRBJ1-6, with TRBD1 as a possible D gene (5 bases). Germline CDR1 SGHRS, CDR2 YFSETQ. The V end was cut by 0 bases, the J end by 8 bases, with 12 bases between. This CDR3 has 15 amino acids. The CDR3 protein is CASSLGTPDDSPLHF. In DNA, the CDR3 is TGCGCCAGCAGCTTGGGGACACCGGATGATTCACCCCTCCACTTT.

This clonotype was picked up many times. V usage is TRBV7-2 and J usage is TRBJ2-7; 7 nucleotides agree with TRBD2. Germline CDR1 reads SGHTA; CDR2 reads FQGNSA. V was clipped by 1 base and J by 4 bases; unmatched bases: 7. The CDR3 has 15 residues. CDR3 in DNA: TGTGCCAGCAGCTTAGTGGGGGGGAGAGGGTACGAGCAGTACTTC. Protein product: CASSLVGGRGYEQYF.

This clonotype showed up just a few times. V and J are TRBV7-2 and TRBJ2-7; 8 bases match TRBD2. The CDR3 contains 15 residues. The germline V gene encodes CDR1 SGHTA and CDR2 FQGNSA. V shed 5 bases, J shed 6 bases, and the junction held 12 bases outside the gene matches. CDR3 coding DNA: TGTGCCAGCAGCCAAAAGGGACTAGGGCCCTCCGAGCAGTACTTC. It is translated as CASSQKGLGPSEQYF.

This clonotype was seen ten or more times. CDR3 amino acids: CASSLRGSNQPQHF. The CDR3 DNA reads TGTGCCAGCAGCCTCAGGGGGAGCAATCAGCCCCAGCATTTT. The rearrangement links TRBV5-8 to TRBJ1-5; 7 nucleotides match TRBD1. Germline trimming cut 4 bases from V and 1 base from J; bases unmatched to any gene: 2. The CDR3 totals 14 residues. Germline V gene lookup returns CDR1 SGHTS and CDR2 YDEGEE.

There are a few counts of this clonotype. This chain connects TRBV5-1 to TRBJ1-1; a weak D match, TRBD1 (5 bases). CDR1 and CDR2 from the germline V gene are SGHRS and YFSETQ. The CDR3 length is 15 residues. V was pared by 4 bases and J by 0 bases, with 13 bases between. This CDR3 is CASSPGRLMNTEAFF. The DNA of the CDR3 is TGCGCCAGCAGCCCGGGACGGCTAATGAACACTGAAGCTTTCTTT. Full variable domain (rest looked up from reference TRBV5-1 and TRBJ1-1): KAGVTQTPRYLIKTRGQQVTLSCSPISGHRSVSWYQQTPGQGLQFLFEYFSETQRNKGNFPGRFSGRQFSNSRSEMNVSTLELGDSALYLCASSPGRLMNTEAFFGQGTRLTVV.

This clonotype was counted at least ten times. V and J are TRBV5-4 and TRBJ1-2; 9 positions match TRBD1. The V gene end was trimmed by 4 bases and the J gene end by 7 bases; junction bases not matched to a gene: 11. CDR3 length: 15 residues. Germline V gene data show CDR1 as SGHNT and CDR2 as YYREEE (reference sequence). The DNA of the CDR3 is TGTGCCAGCAGCCCGCGGACAGGGGATACGAGTGGCTACACCTTC. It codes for CASSPRTGDTSGYTF.

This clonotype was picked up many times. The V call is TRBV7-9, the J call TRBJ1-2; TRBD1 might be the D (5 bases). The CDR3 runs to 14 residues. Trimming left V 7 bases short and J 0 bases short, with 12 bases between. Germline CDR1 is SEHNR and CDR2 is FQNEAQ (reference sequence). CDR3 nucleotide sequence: TGTGCCAGCACGGGGCAGGGTCCTAACTATGGCTACACCTTC. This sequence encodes CASTGQGPNYGYTF.

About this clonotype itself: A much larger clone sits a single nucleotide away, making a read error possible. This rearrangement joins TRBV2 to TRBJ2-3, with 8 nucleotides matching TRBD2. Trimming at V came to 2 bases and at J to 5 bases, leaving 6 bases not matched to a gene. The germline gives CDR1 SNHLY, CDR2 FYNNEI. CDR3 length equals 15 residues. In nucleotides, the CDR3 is TGTGCCAGCAGTGAATTGCGGGGGGATCTAGATACGCAGTATTTT. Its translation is CASSELRGDLDTQYF.